This entry concerns a single T cell receptor (beta chain). The antigen is undetermined. This sample is drawn from a study of OX40 agonist ivuxolimab in advanced cancers. In the study overall: Dose-escalation patients suffered from hepatocellular carcinoma, melanoma, renal cell or head and neck cancer. Study conclusions and caveats: Clonal expansion among partial responders at 0.1-3.0 mg/kg ranked near the lowest.

The CDR3 extends over 14 amino acids. Germline assignment: CDR1 SGHRS and CDR2 YFSETQ. Trimming took 3 bases from V and 0 from J, leaving 10 bases between them. Profiled with immunoSEQ multiplex PCR; TCRdb holds only in-frame clones, not every one. The repertoire has around 57,000 clones, more than 80% of them found once; the top ten carry roughly 1.2%. The sequence was collected from an adult with an advanced solid tumor such as melanoma, head and neck, liver or kidney cancer. Sequencing used CD4+ or CD8+ T cells sorted from blood, obtained in a trial of the OX40 agonist ivuxolimab. The rearrangement joins TRBV5-1 to TRBJ2-7; D possibly corresponds to TRBD1 (5 bases). The CDR3 nucleotides read TGCGCCAGCAGCTCGCAGGGCAGCTCCTACGAGCAGTACTTC. As protein: CASSSQGSSYEQYF.